The 2 T cell receptor beta chains below were found in one sample sequenced in a study of T cells after yellow fever vaccination. TCRdb fed the 5' RACE reads into MiXCR, producing one record per CDR3 protein. The sample has some 350,000 distinct CDR3 sequences, approximately 5.7% seen once. The sequencing here drew on PBMCs, taken 5 days after the yellow fever booster vaccination. The source is a man younger than 40 who received the YFV17D yellow fever vaccine.

This clonotype has a count of ten or more. CDR3 coding DNA: TGTGCCAGCAGTGCCTACCTAGCGGGAGGTTCCTACGAGCAGTACTTC. Residues: CASSAYLAGGSYEQYF. The chain has TRBV28 and TRBJ2-7, with 11 bases identical to TRBD2. V trimming: 5 bases; J trimming: 1 base; junction bases outside the gene matches: 7. This CDR3 has 16 amino acids. CDR1 and CDR2 (germline): MDHEN, SYDVKM.

This clonotype was detected many times. The V and J genes are TRBV7-9 and TRBJ2-1; 7 bases match TRBD1. The CDR3 is 13 amino acids. V shed 1 base and J 7 bases; nucleotides not matched to a gene: 1. Germline CDR1 reads SEHNR; CDR2 reads FQNEAQ (reference sequence). The CDR3 here is CASSLGQGNEQFF. The CDR3 DNA sequence: TGTGCCAGCAGCTTAGGACAGGGAAATGAGCAGTTCTTC.